This TCR beta chain was found in a study of T cells in Graves' hyperthyroidism and ophthalmopathy. The overall study: The initial diagnosis was the point when peripheral blood was collected, ahead of any treatment.

Subjects aged 18 to 65 presented with newly diagnosed hyperthyroidism of less than 2 months' duration. There are many counts of this clonotype. Its antigen remains unidentified. Study conclusions and caveats: Blood also contained most expanded thyroid clonotypes above 0.001.

Authors of the study amplified TCR beta CDR3 regions from RNA transcripts. TCR CDR3 underwent first-round RT-PCR with the HTBI primer set. TCRdb processed the multiplex PCR reads anew with MiXCR; each CDR3 protein has one entry. The sample lists around 350,000 distinct CDR3 sequences; 15% to 17% were seen once. The CDR3 has 15 amino acids. V lost 1 base to trimming and J lost 7 bases; unmatched junction nucleotides: 4. CDR1 and CDR2 from the germline V gene are SGHAT and FQNNGV. This sequence joins TRBV11-2 and TRBJ2-1; the match to TRBD1 covers 10 bases. The specimen sequenced was blood. This TCR was recovered from a woman aged 18-29 years with Graves' hyperthyroidism that later progressed to Graves' ophthalmopathy. The CDR3 region is CASSLGQGARNEQFF. In DNA, the CDR3 is TGTGCCAGCAGCTTAGGACAGGGGGCACGGAATGAGCAGTTCTTC. Variable domain in full (rest from reference TRBV11-2 and TRBJ2-1): EAGVAQSPRYKIIEKRQSVAFWCNPISGHATLYWYQQILGQGPKLLIQFQNNGVVDDSQLPKDRFSAERLKGVDSTLKIQPAKLEDSAVYLCASSLGQGARNEQFFGPGTRLTVL.